This is a list of T cell receptor beta chains from one sample in a study of response to subunit inactivated influenza vaccine. TCRdb fed the RT-PCR reads into MiXCR, producing one record per CDR3 protein. The sample shows around 250,000 distinct CDR3 sequences, approximately 12% of them seen only once. The sequenced sample was non-naive T cells sorted from PBMCs, obtained 14 days before vaccination. Receptors originate from a man aged 50 to 60 who received an inactivated influenza vaccine. Each CDR3 is given with its conserved first and last residue. The D gene is left open where the match is weak. Size tells how often a clone was seen (once, few, many) or the class of an expanded clone, and some rows leave it out.

TRBV4-1	-	TRBJ2-7	TRBD1	16	CASSQDPRRQGYEQYF	TGCGCCAGCAGCCAAGATCCTAGGAGACAGGGCTACGAGCAGTACTTC
TRBV6-1	-	TRBJ1-3	-	16	CASSEAGRVSGNTIYF	TGTGCCAGCAGTGAAGCTGGTAGAGTCTCTGGAAACACCATATATTTT
TRBV29-1	many	TRBJ2-1	TRBD1	14	CSVELGQGAYEQFF	TGCAGCGTTGAACTAGGGCAGGGGGCTTATGAGCAGTTCTTC
TRBV2	many	TRBJ1-5	-	13	CASMGGEEQPQHF	TGTGCCAGCATGGGGGGCGAGGAACAGCCCCAGCATTTT
TRBV20-1	-	TRBJ1-2	-	12	CSVQRADYGYTF	TGCAGTGTGCAGAGAGCTGACTATGGCTACACCTTC
TRBV28	few	TRBJ1-2	TRBD1	12	CATRGQSYGYTF	TGTGCCACCCGGGGACAGAGCTATGGCTACACCTTC
TRBV3-1	-	TRBJ1-1	-	16	CASSPPGVQGNTEAFF	TGTGCCAGCAGCCCCCCAGGGGTACAGGGGAACACTGAAGCTTTCTTT
TRBV4-1	few	TRBJ2-3	-	15	CASSQDQGPVTTQYF	TGCGCCAGCAGCCAAGATCAGGGCCCCGTGACGACGCAGTATTTT
TRBV12-3/TRBV12-4	-	TRBJ2-1	TRBD2	14	CASSPQGGGNEQFF	TGTGCCAGCAGTCCCCAGGGCGGGGGCAATGAGCAGTTCTTC
TRBV4-2	many	TRBJ2-3	TRBD2	17	CASSQEQAAGGKDTQYF	TGTGCCAGCAGCCAAGAGCAGGCAGCGGGAGGGAAAGATACGCAGTATTTT
TRBV7-6	few	TRBJ2-3	TRBD2	18	CASSSPGLAGLITDTQYF	TGTGCCAGCAGCTCGCCGGGACTAGCGGGGTTAATAACAGATACGCAGTATTTT
TRBV12-3/TRBV12-4	-	TRBJ2-1	-	15	CASSLAVRAYNEQFF	TGTGCCAGCAGTTTAGCTGTCAGGGCCTACAATGAGCAGTTCTTC
TRBV5-4	many	TRBJ2-1	-	16	CASSWDSLSSYNEQFF	TGTGCCAGCAGCTGGGACTCCCTTAGCTCCTACAATGAGCAGTTCTTC
TRBV12-3/TRBV12-4	-	TRBJ1-2	-	12	CASSLSLGGYTF	TGTGCCAGCAGTTTGTCCCTCGGAGGCTACACCTTC
TRBV28	few	TRBJ2-1	TRBD2	15	CASSLGISGTVKQFF	TGTGCCAGCAGTTTAGGAATCAGCGGGACCGTAAAGCAGTTCTTC
TRBV30	-	TRBJ2-1	TRBD1	13	CAWSRTQGLEQFF	TGTGCCTGGAGTAGGACACAGGGGCTTGAGCAGTTCTTC
TRBV11-2	many	TRBJ2-1	-	13	CASSLDSWPEQFF	TGTGCCAGCAGCTTAGATTCTTGGCCTGAGCAGTTCTTC
TRBV3-1	many	TRBJ1-1	-	14	CASSPTVENTEAFF	TGTGCCAGCAGCCCGACAGTGGAGAACACTGAAGCTTTCTTT
TRBV18	-	TRBJ2-3	-	14	CASSPSTGSYTQYF	TGTGCCAGCTCACCATCAACAGGGTCCTATACGCAGTATTTT
TRBV5-5	many	TRBJ1-2	-	13	CASSLLINYGYTF	TGTGCCAGCAGCTTGCTTATAAACTATGGCTACACCTTC
TRBV2	few	TRBJ1-6	-	16	CASSEGQGYGNSPLHF	TGTGCCAGCAGTGAAGGGCAGGGTTATGGAAATTCACCCCTCCACTTT
TRBV12-3/TRBV12-4	-	TRBJ2-1	-	14	CASRSSGTNNEQFF	TGTGCCAGCAGATCCTCCGGGACCAACAATGAGCAGTTCTTC
TRBV14	-	TRBJ2-1	-	14	CASSGGPLGREQFF	TGTGCCAGCAGCGGGGGACCCCTCGGTAGGGAGCAGTTCTTC
TRBV12-3/TRBV12-4	-	TRBJ1-1	TRBD1	18	CAISSARWDRVTNTEAFF	TGTGCCATCAGTTCAGCCCGGTGGGACAGGGTGACGAACACTGAAGCTTTCTTT
TRBV20-1	few	TRBJ1-5	-	15	CSASKFLGVDQPQHF	TGCAGTGCTAGTAAGTTTTTGGGAGTAGATCAGCCCCAGCATTTT
TRBV6-6	-	TRBJ1-1	-	12	CASSYIQGPAFF	TGTGCCAGCAGTTACATCCAGGGGCCAGCTTTCTTT
TRBV6-2/TRBV6-3	few	TRBJ2-7	TRBD1	19	CASSLPRDRGRVGSYEQYF	TGTGCCAGCAGTCTACCCCGGGACAGGGGGCGCGTGGGCTCCTACGAGCAGTACTTC
TRBV2	-	TRBJ2-1	TRBD2	15	CASLKGLAGVNEQFF	TGTGCCAGCTTAAAGGGACTAGCGGGGGTTAATGAGCAGTTCTTC